The 20 T cell receptor beta chains given below trace back to one sample, sequenced in a study of read filtering for tumor transcriptome and immune sequencing. This library used approximately 390 ng RNA and molecular barcoded adaptors spanning alpha/delta and beta/gamma chains. TCRdb reprocessed the reads via MiXCR and lists one record per CDR3 protein. The table shows roughly 69,000 distinct CDR3 sequences, with over 11% occurring only once. Sequences were obtained from a population of CD138-negative cells sorted from bone marrow. These receptors were collected from a donor over 35 with multiple myeloma.

This clonotype was found many times. The genes are TRBV6-2 or TRBV6-3 and TRBJ2-1; D is unclear. Germline V lookup: CDR1 MNHEY, CDR2 SVGEGT. The CDR3 sequence is 11 residues long. V gave up 11 bases and J gave up 4 bases, with 9 bases separating them. The CDR3 sequence: CAPEEYNEQFF. The CDR3 nucleotides are TGTGCCCCCGAGGAGTACAATGAGCAGTTCTTC.

This clonotype was counted many times. The genes are TRBV7-3 and TRBJ2-7, with D perhaps given as TRBD1 or TRBD2 (5 bases each). Germline V lookup: CDR1 SGHTA, CDR2 FQGTGA. V lost 5 bases and J 3 bases, leaving 11 bases between the germline ends. This CDR3 has 13 residues. The CDR3 is CASSEGPNYEQYF. In DNA form, the CDR3 reads TGTGCCAGCAGCGAGGGACCGAACTACGAGCAGTACTTC.

At least ten counts were recorded for this clonotype. The chain has TRBV11-1 and TRBJ2-1, with a weak D call TRBD2 (7 bases). Trimming pared 5 bases from V and 2 bases from J, leaving 25 bases between. CDR3 length: 19 amino acids. The germline CDR1 and CDR2 sequences are SGHAT and FQDESV (reference sequence). CDR3 sequence: CASSPVGGRREPPYNEQFF. The CDR3 coding sequence is TGTGCCAGCAGCCCAGTGGGGGGGCGTAGGGAGCCCCCCTACAATGAGCAGTTCTTC. Supplemented by reference TRBV11-1 and TRBJ2-1, the full variable domain reads EAEVAQSPRYKITEKSQAVAFWCDPISGHATLYWYRQILGQGPELLVQFQDESVVDDSQLPKDRFSAERLKGVDSTLKIQPAELGDSAMYLCASSPVGGRREPPYNEQFFGPGTRLTVL.

The sample holds many counts of this clonotype. V usage is TRBV18 and J usage is TRBJ2-1; TRBD2 matches 7 bases. The V gene end was trimmed by 3 bases and the J gene end by 0 bases; junction bases not matched to a gene: 8. This CDR3 has 17 residues. Germline V lookup: CDR1 KGHSH, CDR2 LQKENI. DNA of the CDR3: TGTGCCAGCTCACCCAACATACTAGCGAGCTCCTACAATGAGCAGTTCTTC. It specifies CASSPNILASSYNEQFF. Variable domain in full (rest from reference TRBV18 and TRBJ2-1): NAGVMQNPRHLVRRRGQEARLRCSPMKGHSHVYWYRQLPEEGLKFMVYLQKENIIDESGMPKERFSAEFPKEGPSILRIQQVVRGDSAAYFCASSPNILASSYNEQFFGPGTRLTVL.

Worth noting for this clonotype: A far bigger clonotype differs at one base, so this is likely a read error. CDR3 sequence reads: CDSSNPGLADNEQFF. The DNA of the CDR3 is TGTGACAGCAGTAATCCGGGACTAGCGGACAATGAGCAGTTCTTC. This chain links TRBV7-6 with TRBJ2-1, with 11 bases identical to TRBD2. Germline CDR1 SGHVS, CDR2 FNYEAQ. CDR3 length equals 15 residues. The variable domain in full, completed from reference TRBV7-6 and TRBJ2-1, reads GAGVSQSPRYKVTKRGQDVALRCDPISGHVSLYWYRQALGQGPEFLTYFNYEAQQDKSGLPNDRFSAERPEGSISTLTIQRTEQRDSAMYRCDSSNPGLADNEQFFGPGTRLTVL.

This clonotype showed up many times. CDR3 nucleotide sequence: TGCGCCAGCAGCCCGCCCGGGACAGGGGGCTATGACACTGAAGCTTTCTTT. Translating it yields CASSPPGTGGYDTEAFF. This chain uses TRBV5-1 with TRBJ1-1; 12 bases fit TRBD1. CDR3 length equals 17 residues. Germline V lookup: CDR1 SGHRS, CDR2 YFSETQ. V lost 4 bases, J lost 3 bases, and 10 bases stayed unmatched.

This clonotype was counted at least ten times. The rearrangement links TRBV4-3 to TRBJ2-6; D is perhaps TRBD2 (5 bases). V dropped 1 base and J dropped 3 bases, with 13 bases sitting between them. The CDR3 is 17 amino acids. In germline, CDR1 is LGHNA, CDR2 YSLEER. DNA of the CDR3: TGCGCCAGCAGCCAAGCCTCCCGGGGTATTGGGGCCAACGTCCTGACTTTC. This sequence encodes CASSQASRGIGANVLTF.

This clonotype was recorded a few times. This sequence joins TRBV28 and TRBJ2-2; D is undetermined. Germline lookup yields CDR1 MDHEN and CDR2 SYDVKM. This CDR3 region has 14 residues. The V end was cut by 2 bases, the J end by 5 bases, with 9 bases between. The DNA for the CDR3 is TGTGCCAGCAGTTTACATTCGAGTACCGGGGAGCTGTTTTTT. Protein sequence: CASSLHSSTGELFF.

This clonotype showed up many times. The chain has TRBV24-1 and TRBJ2-1; 13 bases align to TRBD2. The CDR3 covers 15 residues. Germline V gene lookup returns CDR1 KGHDR and CDR2 SFDVKD. V shed 7 bases, J shed 7 bases, and the junction held 6 bases outside the gene matches. CDR3 coding DNA: TGTGCCACCAGCAGGACTAGCGGGAGTACAAATGAGCAGTTCTTC. Its translation is CATSRTSGSTNEQFF.

This clonotype has a count of ten or more. The chain links TRBV5-1 to TRBJ1-4; maybe TRBD1 (5 bases). Between the trimmed V and J ends, which lost 0 bases and 7 bases, there was a span of 10 bases. Looked up from germline, CDR1 is SGHRS and CDR2 is YFSETQ. This CDR3 has 14 residues. CDR3 protein: CASSLARDGEKLFF. CDR3 nucleotides: TGCGCCAGCAGCTTGGCCAGGGACGGTGAAAAACTGTTTTTT.

The chain's CDR3 is CASSQVGPLNEQYF. The CDR3 bases are TGCGCCAGCAGCCAAGTGGGCCCCCTAAACGAGCAGTACTTC. The rearrangement uses TRBV4-1 and TRBJ2-7; D is uncertain. CDR3 length: 14 residues. The germline V gene has CDR1 MGHRA and CDR2 YSYEKL. V was cut by 1 base and J by 5 bases, with 12 bases left in between.

This clonotype appeared many times. Written as DNA, the CDR3 is TGTGCCAGCAGTTTACCCGGGGTGTGGCCCCAGCATTTT. This sequence encodes CASSLPGVWPQHF. The V gene is TRBV28, the J gene TRBJ1-5; no clear D gene. Trimming cost V 2 bases and J 9 bases, with 11 bases left between them. The V gene's germline CDR1 is MDHEN and CDR2 SYDVKM. The CDR3 consists of 13 residues.

At least ten counts were recorded for this clonotype. The chain employs TRBV7-8 and TRBJ2-1; D possibly corresponds to TRBD2 (5 bases). The V end was cut by 5 bases, the J end by 9 bases, with 17 bases between. In germline, CDR1 is SGHVS, CDR2 FQNEAQ. The CDR3 contains 14 residues. The CDR3 region is CASSPQANAGEQFF. The CDR3 nucleotides are TGTGCCAGCAGCCCCCAGGCGAATGCGGGTGAGCAGTTCTTC.

This clonotype was picked up many times. This chain joins TRBV6-1 and TRBJ2-5; 10 nucleotides agree with TRBD2. Looked up from germline, CDR1 is MNHNS and CDR2 is SASEGT. CDR3 length: 19 residues. Trimming cost V 10 bases and J 5 bases; bases outside gene matches: 25. For the CDR3, the DNA is TGTGCCACCAACCACCCCACTAGCGGGACCAGAGGGCCTACGGAGACCCAGTACTTC. Protein product: CATNHPTSGTRGPTETQYF.

This clonotype was detected ten times or more. The chain employs TRBV20-1 and TRBJ1-2, with a possible D match to TRBD1 (6 bases). Trimming stripped 6 bases from V and 10 bases from J, with 18 bases between. The CDR3 is 12 amino acids. Germline loops: CDR1 DFQATT, CDR2 SNEGSKA (reference sequence). CDR3 amino acids: CSATQGGEVYTF. As DNA, the CDR3 is TGCAGTGCAACACAGGGAGGAGAAGTCTACACCTTC.

This clonotype has at least ten counts. This chain links TRBV20-1 with TRBJ2-7; TRBD2 aligns across 8 bases. Trimming removed 4 bases from V and 3 bases from J; junction bases left unmatched: 14. CDR1 and CDR2 (germline): DFQATT, SNEGSKA (reference sequence). CDR3 length: 16 amino acids. The CDR3 DNA is TGCAGTGCTATGATACCCGAGAGCGGGAGCGTCTACGAGCAGTACTTC. Its protein is CSAMIPESGSVYEQYF.

This clonotype appeared many times. The chain carries TRBV29-1 and TRBJ2-3; 9 bases map to TRBD2. The germline CDR1 and CDR2 sequences are SQVTM and ANQGSEA. The CDR3 is made up of 15 amino acids. The trim removed 4 bases at V and 2 bases at J, leaving 7 bases unmatched. CDR3 sequence (DNA): TGCAGCGTTGCCAGTAGCGGGGGCGCCACAGATACGCAGTATTTT. It codes for CSVASSGGATDTQYF.

Notes on this clonotype: A much larger clone is a single base away; this may be a read error. The chain links TRBV5-1 to TRBJ1-1; unclear D gene. CDR3 length equals 14 residues. CDR1 is SGHRS and CDR2 is YFSETQ in the germline V gene. V was shortened by 4 bases and J by 7 bases, with 17 bases between the two germline ends. CDR3: CASSPSRAGIEAFF. The DNA for the CDR3 is TGCGCCAGCAGCCCCAGTCGGGCGGGAATTGAAGCTTTCTTT.

Many counts were recorded for this clonotype. This chain connects TRBV9 to TRBJ2-1, with 9 bases that match TRBD2. J gave up 2 bases and V 3 bases, and 9 bases lay outside the gene matches. This CDR3 contains 17 residues. Germline V gene sequence: CDR1 SGDLS, CDR2 YYNGEE. CDR3 sequence (DNA): TGTGCCAGCAGCGGAGGGGATAGCGGGAGACCCTACAATGAGCAGTTCTTC. Protein product: CASSGGDSGRPYNEQFF.

This chain uses TRBV5-6 with TRBJ2-1; 7 positions agree with TRBD1. Per germline, CDR1 SGHDT and CDR2 YYEEEE. After removal of 7 bases from V and 3 bases from J, the junction contained 10 bases not matched to a gene. This CDR3 contains 15 residues. DNA of the CDR3: TGTGCCAGCGTTGACTGGCAGGGGGACTACAATGAGCAGTTCTTC. The encoded protein is CASVDWQGDYNEQFF.